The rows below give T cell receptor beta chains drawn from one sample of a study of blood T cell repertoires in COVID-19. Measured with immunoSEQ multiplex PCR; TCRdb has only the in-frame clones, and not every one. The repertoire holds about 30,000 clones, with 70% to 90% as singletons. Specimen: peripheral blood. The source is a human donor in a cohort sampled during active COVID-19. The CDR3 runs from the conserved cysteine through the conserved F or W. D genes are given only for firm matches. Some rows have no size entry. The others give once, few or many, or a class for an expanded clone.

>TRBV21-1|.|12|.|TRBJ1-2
CASSKEGDRVGF
TGTGCCAGCAGCAAAGAAGGGGACAGGGTAGGGTTC
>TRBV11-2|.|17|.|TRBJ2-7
CASSPRGGGPLSYEQYF
TGTGCCAGCAGCCCGAGGGGCGGGGGCCCTCTCTCCTACGAGCAGTACTTC
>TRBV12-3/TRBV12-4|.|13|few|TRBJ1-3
CASSRRGGSTIYF
TGTGCCAGCAGTCGTAGGGGAGGAAGCACCATATATTTT
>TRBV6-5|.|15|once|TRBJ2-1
CASSRNGGRYNEQFF
TGTGCCAGCAGTCGCAACGGGGGGCGCTACAATGAGCAGTTCTTC
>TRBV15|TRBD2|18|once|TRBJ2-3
CATSRRTSGVLGADTQYF
TGTGCCACCAGCAGACGTACTAGCGGGGTTCTGGGGGCAGATACGCAGTATTTT
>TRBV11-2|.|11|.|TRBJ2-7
CASARGYEQYF
TGTGCCAGCGCCAGGGGCTACGAGCAGTACTTC
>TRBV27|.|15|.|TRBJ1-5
CAIPRGRGEDQPQHF
TGTGCCATCCCCAGGGGCAGGGGAGAGGATCAGCCCCAGCATTTT
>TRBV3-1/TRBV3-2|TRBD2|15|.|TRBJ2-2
CASSHLAGGPGELFF
TGTGCCAGCAGCCATCTAGCGGGGGGGCCCGGGGAGCTGTTTTTT
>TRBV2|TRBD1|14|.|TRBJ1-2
CASSASGGFYGYTF
TGTGCCAGCAGTGCTTCAGGGGGATTCTATGGCTACACCTTC
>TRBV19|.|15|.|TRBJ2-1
CASKPQASSYNEQFF
TGTGCCAGTAAACCTCAGGCGAGCTCCTACAATGAGCAGTTCTTC
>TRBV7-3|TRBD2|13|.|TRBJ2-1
CASASGGENEQFF
TGTGCCAGCGCTAGCGGGGGGGAGAATGAGCAGTTCTTC
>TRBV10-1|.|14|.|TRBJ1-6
CASSAGRDNSPLHF
TGCGCCAGCAGCGCGGGACGGGATAATTCACCCCTCCACTTT
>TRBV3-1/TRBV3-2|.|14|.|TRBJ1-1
CASNIQGLNTEAFF
TGTGCCAGCAACATACAGGGATTGAACACTGAAGCTTTCTTT
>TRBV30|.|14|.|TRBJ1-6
CAWSSGVRGSPLHF
TGTGCCTGGAGTAGCGGGGTCCGTGGGTCACCCCTCCACTTT
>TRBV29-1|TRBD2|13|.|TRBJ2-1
CSAEGGRQNEQFF
TGCAGCGCAGAGGGAGGGCGTCAGAATGAGCAGTTCTTC
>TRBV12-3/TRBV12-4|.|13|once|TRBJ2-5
CASSLIAWETQYF
TGTGCCAGCAGTTTAATAGCGTGGGAGACCCAGTACTTC
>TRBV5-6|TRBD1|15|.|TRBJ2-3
CASSPRQGAADTQYF
TGTGCCAGCAGCCCGAGACAGGGTGCGGCGGATACGCAGTATTTT
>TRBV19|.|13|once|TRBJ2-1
CASSIGRGNEQFF
TGTGCCAGTAGTATAGGCCGGGGAAATGAGCAGTTCTTC
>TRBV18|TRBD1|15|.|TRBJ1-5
CASSPSDRDEQPQHF
TGTGCCAGCTCACCTTCGGACAGGGATGAGCAGCCCCAGCATTTT
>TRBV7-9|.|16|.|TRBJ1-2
CASSPSLGQFRQGYTF
TGTGCCAGCAGCCCCTCCCTGGGGCAGTTCCGTCAAGGCTACACCTTC
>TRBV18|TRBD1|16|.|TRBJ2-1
CASSPLGAGGQSEQFF
TGTGCCAGCTCACCTCTCGGGGCAGGGGGACAGTCTGAGCAGTTCTTC
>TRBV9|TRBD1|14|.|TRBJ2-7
CASSPGTGNYEQYF
TGTGCCAGCAGCCCCGGGACAGGGAACTACGAGCAGTACTTC
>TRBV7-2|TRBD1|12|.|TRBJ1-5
CASSETGGPQHF
TGTGCCAGCAGCGAAACAGGGGGGCCCCAGCATTTT
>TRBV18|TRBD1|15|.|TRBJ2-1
CASSPPATGGNEQFF
TGTGCCAGCTCACCACCGGCGACAGGGGGGAATGAGCAGTTCTTC
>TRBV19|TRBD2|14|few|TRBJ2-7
CASTPGGGHGEQYF
TGTGCCAGTACCCCGGGGGGGGGCCACGGCGAGCAGTACTTC
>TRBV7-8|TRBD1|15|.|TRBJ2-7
CASRSHTGGFYEQYF
TGTGCCAGCAGATCTCACACAGGGGGATTCTACGAGCAGTACTTC
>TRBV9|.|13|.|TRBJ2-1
CASSPSGDNEQFF
TGTGCCAGCAGCCCGAGCGGAGACAATGAGCAGTTCTTC
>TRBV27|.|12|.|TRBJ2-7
CASSLPGNEQYF
TGTGCCAGCAGTTTACCGGGAAACGAGCAGTACTTC
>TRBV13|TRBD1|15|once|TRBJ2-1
CASSPRDRVNNEQFF
TGTGCCAGCAGCCCGCGGGACAGGGTAAACAATGAGCAGTTCTTC
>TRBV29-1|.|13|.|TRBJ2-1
CSVGHGGNNEQFF
TGCAGCGTGGGGCACGGCGGAAACAATGAGCAGTTCTTC
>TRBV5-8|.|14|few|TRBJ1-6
CASSFGAGEPPLHF
TGTGCCAGCAGCTTCGGGGCAGGGGAACCTCCCCTCCACTTT
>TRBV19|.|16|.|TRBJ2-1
CASSMGRGHSYNEQFF
TGTGCCAGTAGTATGGGGCGGGGCCACTCCTACAATGAGCAGTTCTTC
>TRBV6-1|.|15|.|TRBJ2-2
CASSDQGSNTGELFF
TGTGCCAGCAGTGATCAGGGGTCGAACACCGGGGAGCTGTTTTTT
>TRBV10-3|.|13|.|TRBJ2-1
CAISGGVENEQFF
TGTGCCATCAGTGGCGGGGTAGAAAATGAGCAGTTCTTC
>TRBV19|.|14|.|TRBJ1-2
CASSPFGVNYGYTF
TGTGCCAGTAGCCCTTTCGGGGTTAACTATGGCTACACCTTC
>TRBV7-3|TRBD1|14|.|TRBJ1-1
CASRRDTGDTEAFF
TGTGCCAGCAGGCGCGACACAGGGGACACTGAAGCTTTCTTT
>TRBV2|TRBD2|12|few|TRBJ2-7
CASRRAGGEQYF
TGTGCCAGCAGGCGAGCGGGGGGCGAGCAGTACTTC
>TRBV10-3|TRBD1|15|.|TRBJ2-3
CAIRGDRGITDTQYF
TGTGCCATCAGAGGGGACAGGGGAATTACAGATACGCAGTATTTT
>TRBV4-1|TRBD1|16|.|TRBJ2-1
CASSQRRDRAYNEQFF
TGCGCCAGCAGCCAGAGAAGGGACAGGGCATACAATGAGCAGTTCTTC
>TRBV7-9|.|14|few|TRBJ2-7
CASSLDSGGDEQYF
TGTGCCAGCAGCTTAGACAGCGGAGGGGACGAGCAGTACTTC
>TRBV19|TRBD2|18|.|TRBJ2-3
CASSARNRRGGQQDTQYF
TGTGCCAGTAGTGCCCGTAATAGGCGGGGGGGGCAGCAAGATACGCAGTATTTT
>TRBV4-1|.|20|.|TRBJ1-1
CASRHLNLKGGVVENTEAFF
TGCGCCAGCCGACATCTCAACTTAAAAGGAGGGGTTGTAGAGAACACTGAAGCTTTCTTT
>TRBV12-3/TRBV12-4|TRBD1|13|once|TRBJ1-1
CASGTGLNTEAFF
TGTGCCAGCGGGACAGGGTTGAACACTGAAGCTTTCTTT
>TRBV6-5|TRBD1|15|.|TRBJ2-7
CASSSPGTASYEQYF
TGTGCCAGCAGTTCGCCGGGGACAGCATCCTACGAGCAGTACTTC
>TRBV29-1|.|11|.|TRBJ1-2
CSFSWGVGYTF
TGCAGCTTCAGTTGGGGGGTAGGCTACACCTTC
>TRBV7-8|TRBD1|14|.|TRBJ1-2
CASSLADRVYGYTF
TGTGCCAGCAGCTTAGCTGACAGGGTCTATGGCTACACCTTC
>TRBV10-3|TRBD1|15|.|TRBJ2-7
CATGGSGQLRREQYF
TGTGCCACCGGCGGGTCGGGACAGCTTAGAAGGGAGCAGTACTTC
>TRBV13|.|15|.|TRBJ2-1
CASSLGMGLVNEQFF
TGTGCCAGCAGCTTAGGAATGGGACTCGTGAATGAGCAGTTCTTC
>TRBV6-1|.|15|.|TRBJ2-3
CASSDQDSLTDTQYF
TGTGCCAGCAGTGACCAGGACAGCCTTACAGATACGCAGTATTTT
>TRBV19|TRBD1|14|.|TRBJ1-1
CASGEDRDMTEAFF
TGTGCCAGTGGGGAAGACAGGGATATGACTGAAGCTTTCTTT
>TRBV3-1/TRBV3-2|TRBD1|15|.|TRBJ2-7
CASSQSGTGFHEQYF
TGTGCCAGCAGCCAAAGCGGGACAGGGTTCCACGAGCAGTACTTC
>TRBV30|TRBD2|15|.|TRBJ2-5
CAWSTKLAGKETQYF
TGTGCCTGGAGTACAAAACTAGCGGGGAAAGAGACCCAGTACTTC
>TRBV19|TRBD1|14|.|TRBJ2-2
CASKPTGVPGELFF
TGTGCCAGTAAACCGACAGGGGTTCCCGGGGAGCTGTTTTTT